This T cell receptor (beta chain) is from a study of multiple sclerosis patients with progressive multifocal leukoencephalopathy (dated by TCRdb to the late 2010s). Context from the whole study: Five MS patients treated with natalizumab who did not develop PML were sampled longitudinally as controls. Peripheral T and B cells were examined in MS patients who went on to develop PML (4 under natalizumab, 1 after alemtuzumab) as well as in treated patients who did not. The study aimed to detect JC virus-specific or public T-cell expansions arising at the time of PML onset. Two natalizumab-treated patients who later developed PML were followed longitudinally from before therapy through 6 and 12 months to PML onset. On the study overall, not on this receptor specifically: Given the small, descriptive cohort, it remained unclear whether the study findings reflect JC virus infection or general immunocompromise. In most PML patients, lower normalized Shannon entropy suggested less diverse TRB repertoires, while the natalizumab-treated controls had values close to 1. Only peripheral blood was analyzed, although cerebrospinal fluid or brain lymphocytes might be more informative for natalizumab-associated PML. No common TRBV or TRBJ gene usage or preferential TRBV-TRBJ pairings were detected when PML developed. Although TRB clones above 0.5% frequency turned up only in PML patients, the clones expanded at PML onset were already present before and during natalizumab therapy.

What the time point label conveys for this sample: before natalizumab initiation. Every listed patient had earlier received interferon beta, and every PML patient was female. Before the first natalizumab infusion, T0 blood samples were collected. Ficoll-Hypaque density gradient centrifugation was used to isolate peripheral blood mononuclear cells. The immunoSEQ two-step multiplex PCR at survey-level depth was used to amplify TRB CDR3 regions from genomic DNA. Each PCR was spiked with synthetic inline TR CDR3 controls spanning all V-J pairings to estimate template counts and remove amplification bias. Reads went through processing to reduce amplification and sequencing bias, and quantification was done against synthetic TR CDR3 analogs. The source study handled its data this way. Raw data were processed in ImmunoSEQ Analyzer, with out-of-frame sequences and CDR3s containing stop codons removed, and genes were named according to IMGT nomenclature. Repertoire diversity was summarized as normalized Shannon entropy, defined as 1 minus Pielou's evenness. TRB sequences were considered identical only when V gene, J gene and CDR3 were shared. Public PML clonotypes were CDR3s shared by two or more PML-onset samples but absent earlier, in controls, and in public databases. CDR3 amino acid composition by position was analyzed with Skylign using the observed count method. This immuneACCESS table, as held by TCRdb, lists in-frame sequences with V and J called but not all clones. Of the missing ones, under half trace to an unresolved V gene in checked studies; the others have no known cause. D and trimming were read from the DNA, whereas the V and J calls and clone size are those reported in that table. The sample data list more than 25,000 clones, and 88% of these were observed just once. Approximately 1.1% of the sample is taken by the ten largest.

Remarks on this clone: This clone's antigen is unknown. Qualities for individual bases were not recorded, and no much larger clone is one base off.

For CDR1 and CDR2, the germline V gene lists MGHRA and YSYEKL. For this chain, trimming is 0 bases at the V end and 8 bases at the J end, and the number of junction bases without a gene match is 9. Including cysteine and phenylalanine, the CDR3 has 16 amino acids. The sequence is cut down to CDR3 DNA, 48 bases in frame from base 1. This chain is built from TRBV4-1 and TRBJ1-4; a stretch of 7 junction bases matches TRBD1. Sequencing was done on a sample of PBMCs. The source is a human donor with multiple sclerosis. The nucleotide sequence is given as TGCGCCAGCAGCCAAGAATGGGCAGGGGGAAGAGAAAAACTGTTTTTT. This is translated as CASSQEWAGGREKLFF.